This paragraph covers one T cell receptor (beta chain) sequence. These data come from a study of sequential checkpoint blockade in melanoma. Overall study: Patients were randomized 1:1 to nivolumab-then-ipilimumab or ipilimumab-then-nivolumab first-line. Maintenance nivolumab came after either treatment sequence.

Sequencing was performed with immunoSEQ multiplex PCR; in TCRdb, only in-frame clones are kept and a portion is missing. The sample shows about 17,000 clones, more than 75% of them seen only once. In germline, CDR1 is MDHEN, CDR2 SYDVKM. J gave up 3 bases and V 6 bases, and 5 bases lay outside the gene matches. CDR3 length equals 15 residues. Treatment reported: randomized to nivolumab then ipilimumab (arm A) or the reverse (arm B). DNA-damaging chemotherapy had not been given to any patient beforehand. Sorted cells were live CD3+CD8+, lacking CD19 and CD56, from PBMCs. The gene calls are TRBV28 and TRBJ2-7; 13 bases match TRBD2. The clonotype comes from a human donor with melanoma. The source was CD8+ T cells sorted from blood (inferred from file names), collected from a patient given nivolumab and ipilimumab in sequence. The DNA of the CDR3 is TGTGCCAGCAGCAACGGACTAGCGGGAGTCTACGAGCAGTACTTC. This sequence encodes CASSNGLAGVYEQYF.